A single sample is the source of the 8 T cell receptor beta chains below, sequenced in a study of OX40 agonist ivuxolimab in advanced cancers. Libraries were prepared by immunoSEQ multiplex PCR; TCRdb keeps only in-frame clonotypes and omits some of them. The table records about 79,000 clones, around 90% of them present only once. The sample here was CD4+ or CD8+ T cells sorted from blood, taken in a trial of the OX40 agonist ivuxolimab. These receptors were taken from an adult with an advanced solid tumor such as melanoma, head and neck, liver or kidney cancer.

The genes are TRBV15 and TRBJ2-1, with a tentative D call TRBD2 (6 bases). Trimming cost V 5 bases and J 1 base, with 18 bases left between them. Germline CDR1 and CDR2: LNHNV and YYDKDF (reference sequence). This CDR3 is 17 amino acids long. This chain's CDR3 is CATSGGIGIGSYNEQFF. The CDR3 DNA reads as TGTGCCACCAGCGGCGGGATCGGGATTGGGTCCTACAATGAGCAGTTCTTC.

The chain recombines TRBV27 with TRBJ2-3, with D perhaps assigned TRBD1 or TRBD2 (5 bases each). Per germline, CDR1 MNHEY and CDR2 SMNVEV (reference sequence). The length of the CDR3 is 16 residues. The V end was cut by 4 bases, the J end by 4 bases, with 18 bases between. CDR3 in amino acids: CASSSPVGESSDTQYF. CDR3 sequence (DNA): TGTGCCAGCAGTTCACCTGTAGGGGAGAGTTCAGATACGCAGTATTTT.

Only a few counts were recorded for this clone. This chain links TRBV5-6 with TRBJ1-5, with TRBD1 as a possible D gene (6 bases). The germline CDR1 and CDR2 sequences are SGHDT and YYEEEE. The CDR3 loop spans 16 amino acids. Trimming pared 4 bases from V and 0 bases from J, leaving 14 bases between. The CDR3 sequence is CASSTAGVSSNQPQHF. CDR3 DNA sequence: TGTGCCAGCAGCACCGCAGGGGTCAGTAGCAATCAGCCCCAGCATTTT. Supplemented by reference TRBV5-6 and TRBJ1-5, the full variable domain reads DAGVTQSPTHLIKTRGQQVTLRCSPKSGHDTVSWYQQALGQGPQFIFQYYEEEERQRGNFPDRFSGHQFPNYSSELNVNALLLGDSALYLCASSTAGVSSNQPQHFGDGTRLSIL.

The chain employs TRBV28 and TRBJ2-2, with TRBD1 matching over 7 bases. Germline V lookup: CDR1 MDHEN, CDR2 SYDVKM. This CDR3 has 15 amino acids. V gave up 6 bases and J gave up 5 bases; unmatched junction bases: 9. In nucleotides, the CDR3 is TGTGCCAGCAGAAATAGGGGGCGTCGTACCGGGGAGCTGTTTTTT. The encoded protein is CASRNRGRRTGELFF.

This chain connects TRBV5-1 to TRBJ2-1; 9 bases map to TRBD1. This CDR3 has 15 residues. V dropped 4 bases and J dropped 7; count of bases not matched to a gene: 9. Germline CDR1 SGHRS, CDR2 YFSETQ. The CDR3 loop is CASSRRTGVSNEQFF. In DNA form, the CDR3 reads TGCGCCAGCAGCCGTCGGACAGGGGTTTCAAATGAGCAGTTCTTC.

The CDR3 reads CSVGTGFEAFF. The CDR3, as DNA: TGCAGCGTTGGAACAGGTTTTGAAGCTTTCTTT. The chain uses TRBV29-1 and TRBJ1-1; a weak D match, TRBD1 (5 bases). This CDR3 has 11 amino acids. The V gene's germline CDR1 is SQVTM and CDR2 ANQGSEA. V was clipped by 4 bases and J by 7 bases, with 10 bases between them.

The J gene is TRBJ2-5, the V gene TRBV28; D uncertain. CDR3 size: 14 residues. Germline CDR1 is MDHEN and CDR2 is SYDVKM. V was trimmed by 2 bases and J by 3 bases, leaving 10 bases between them. CDR3 nucleotides: TGTGCCAGCAGTTTAACGCTGCCGGAAGAGACCCAGTACTTC. Its translation: CASSLTLPEETQYF.

This chain links TRBV5-1 with TRBJ2-4; D possibly corresponds to TRBD2 (5 bases). This CDR3 region has 14 residues. V lost 0 bases, J lost 7 bases, and 11 bases lay in between. Germline values: CDR1 SGHRS, CDR2 YFSETQ. The CDR3 DNA reads as TGCGCCAGCAGCTTGGGCGTACTAGGGAACATTCAGTACTTC. Translating it yields CASSLGVLGNIQYF.